This T cell receptor beta chain is from a study of cytomegalovirus exposure and HLA in healthy donors. PCR amplification relied on 60 Vbeta primers (plus 13 Jbeta primers). Assay: immunoSEQ multiplex PCR; the TCRdb copy retains only in-frame clones and omits some. The table shows about 190,000 clones, with over 70% occurring only once. The sequenced sample was PBMCs. The origin of this receptor is a man younger than 45 in good health and CMV-seronegative.

In DNA form, the CDR3 reads TGTGCCAGCAGCCCCGGGGGGGCAGGGTCCTACGAGCAGTACTTC. Translating it yields CASSPGGAGSYEQYF. This rearrangement joins TRBV7-2 to TRBJ2-7; 8 positions match TRBD2. Germline CDR1 reads SGHTA; CDR2 reads FQGNSA. This CDR3 comprises 15 residues. V lost 5 bases, J lost 1 base, and 7 bases stayed unmatched. Full variable domain (rest looked up from reference TRBV7-2 and TRBJ2-7): GAGVSQSPSNKVTEKGKDVELRCDPISGHTALYWYRQSLGQGLEFLIYFQGNSAPDKSGLPSDRFSAERTGGSVSTLTIQRTQQEDSAVYLCASSPGGAGSYEQYFGPGTRLTVT.